These 26 T cell receptor beta chains were sequenced from one sample in a study of blood T cells in healthy people across ages. Through a sample-barcoded 5' primer and a J-beta primer mix, a second PCR was run for roughly 6 to 12 cycles. TCRdb re-called the 5' RACE reads through MiXCR, storing one row per CDR3 protein. The table includes 980,000 or so distinct CDR3 sequences, under 50% detected once. The sample consisted of blood. The receptors were sampled from a man younger than 45 in good health.

The genes are TRBV9 and TRBJ2-1; no clear D gene. V lost 0 bases to trimming and J lost 4 bases, with 2 bases between them. Germline-derived CDR1 and CDR2 are SGDLS and YYNGEE. The CDR3 loop spans 12 amino acids. CDR3 coding DNA: TGTGCCAGCAGCGTAGAGTACAATGAGCAGTTCTTC. Residues: CASSVEYNEQFF.

This clonotype has more than one count but fewer than ten. The V and J genes are TRBV7-9 and TRBJ2-1; D may match TRBD1 or TRBD2 (5 bases each). Trimming took 5 bases from V and 4 from J, leaving 18 bases between them. The CDR3 spans 16 residues. Germline V gives CDR1 SEHNR, CDR2 FQNEAQ (reference sequence). The chain's CDR3 is CASSQQDGAVYNEQFF. The CDR3 nucleotides are TGTGCCAGCAGCCAACAGGACGGGGCGGTTTACAATGAGCAGTTCTTC. The full variable domain, with the rest looked up from reference TRBV7-9 and TRBJ2-1, is DTGVSQNPRHKITKRGQNVTFRCDPISEHNRLYWYRQTLGQGPEFLTYFQNEAQLEKSRLLSDRFSAERPKGSFSTLEIQRTEQGDSAMYLCASSQQDGAVYNEQFFGPGTRLTVL.

V and J are TRBV6-6 and TRBJ1-4; 7 bases match TRBD1. CDR1 MNHNY and CDR2 SVGAGI come from the germline V gene (reference sequence). The trim removed 6 bases at V and 7 bases at J, leaving 8 bases unmatched. This CDR3 comprises 14 residues. CDR3 DNA sequence: TGTGCCAGCAGAGTAACAGGGGAGGGTGAAAAACTGTTTTTT. This sequence encodes CASRVTGEGEKLFF.

The chain links TRBV15 to TRBJ1-6; maybe TRBD1 (6 bases). CDR3 length: 15 residues. CDR1 and CDR2 (germline): LNHNV, YYDKDF (reference sequence). V was clipped by 4 bases and J by 5 bases, with 12 bases between them. The CDR3 DNA reads TGTGCCACCAGCATTCAAACAGGGCATAATTCACCCCTCCACTTT. It translates to CATSIQTGHNSPLHF.

V usage is TRBV19 and J usage is TRBJ2-1; a weak D match, TRBD2 (6 bases). The CDR3 contains 16 residues. Trimming removed 5 bases at V and 4 bases at J, with 18 bases between. The germline V gene encodes CDR1 LNHDA and CDR2 SQIVND (reference sequence). The CDR3: CASSGGARTLYNEQFF. The CDR3 DNA is TGTGCCAGTAGTGGCGGGGCCCGAACACTTTACAATGAGCAGTTCTTC. Drawing the rest from reference TRBV19 and TRBJ2-1, the complete variable domain is DGGITQSPKYLFRKEGQNVTLSCEQNLNHDAMYWYRQDPGQGLRLIYYSQIVNDFQKGDIAEGYSVSREKKESFPLTVTSAQKNPTAFYLCASSGGARTLYNEQFFGPGTRLTVL.

In its sample, this clonotype was seen a few times. V gene TRBV3-1 combines with J gene TRBJ2-3, with 9 bases matching TRBD2. CDR3 length: 15 residues. Trimming removed 4 bases from V and 5 bases from J; junction bases left unmatched: 7. The germline CDR1 and CDR2 sequences are LGHDT and YNNKEL (reference sequence). Here the CDR3 reads CASSRSSGVRDTQYF. CDR3 in DNA: TGTGCCAGCAGCCGTTCTAGCGGGGTTAGAGATACGCAGTATTTT.

The sample holds many counts of this clonotype. This chain connects TRBV27 to TRBJ2-1; D gene ambiguous. V lost 6 bases and J 3 bases, leaving 0 bases between the germline ends. The CDR3 length is 10 residues. The germline V gene has CDR1 MNHEY and CDR2 SMNVEV (reference sequence). The CDR3 is CASSYNEQFF. The CDR3 bases are TGTGCCAGCAGCTACAATGAGCAGTTCTTC.

The chain uses TRBV28 and TRBJ1-4; TRBD1 might be the D (5 bases). Trimming shortened V by 6 bases and J by 8 bases, and 19 bases separated the two germline ends. The CDR3 covers 15 residues. The V gene's germline CDR1 is MDHEN and CDR2 SYDVKM. Here the CDR3 DNA reads TGTGCCAGCAGCTCCCAGGAGGCAGGGTACGAAAAACTGTTTTTT. Protein sequence: CASSSQEAGYEKLFF.

The chain carries TRBV13 and TRBJ2-7; a weak D match, TRBD2 (6 bases). Germline V CDR1 and CDR2: PRHDT, FYEKMQ (reference sequence). V was shortened by 4 bases and J by 0 bases, with 13 bases between the two germline ends. The CDR3 contains 15 residues. CDR3 loop: CASSWAGQYSYEQYF. CDR3 DNA: TGTGCCAGCAGCTGGGCGGGGCAATACTCCTACGAGCAGTACTTC.

This clonotype has ten or more counts. The chain is built from TRBV3-1 and TRBJ2-7; D possibly corresponds to TRBD2 (6 bases). From germline, CDR1 is LGHDT and CDR2 YNNKEL (reference sequence). V gave up 1 base and J gave up 6 bases, with 13 bases separating them. This CDR3 is built from 14 residues. CDR3 sequence: CASSQGALAFEQYF. The CDR3 coding sequence is TGTGCCAGCAGCCAAGGGGCGCTAGCGTTCGAGCAGTACTTC.

The rearrangement links TRBV5-1 to TRBJ1-1; 12 bases align to TRBD1. The CDR3 sequence is 17 residues long. Losses at the gene ends were 0 bases for V and 5 bases for J; bases not matched to a gene: 8. CDR1 is SGHRS and CDR2 is YFSETQ in the germline V gene. In nucleotides, the CDR3 is TGCGCCAGCAGCTTGGCGGGGACAGGGGGCGGGTTAACTGAAGCTTTCTTT. This gives the protein CASSLAGTGGGLTEAFF.

The genes are TRBV24-1 and TRBJ2-1; D is possibly TRBD1 or TRBD2 (5 bases each). Germline values: CDR1 KGHDR, CDR2 SFDVKD. V gave up 1 base and J gave up 1 base, with 10 bases separating them. This CDR3 has 16 residues. The CDR3 loop is CATSDFGGSSYNEQFF. Written as DNA, the CDR3 is TGTGCCACCAGTGATTTTGGGGGAAGTTCCTACAATGAGCAGTTCTTC.

CDR3 protein: CASSLRDFLSQYF. CDR3 sequence (DNA): TGTGCCAGCAGCCTCCGGGACTTCCTTTCCCAGTACTTC. This rearrangement joins TRBV11-2 to TRBJ2-5; weak D call: TRBD2 (6 bases). Germline-derived CDR1 and CDR2 are SGHAT and FQNNGV. CDR3 size: 13 residues. With 5 bases removed from V and 9 bases from J, the gap between germline ends came to 16 bases.

The chain couples TRBV10-3 to TRBJ1-6; 11 nucleotides agree with TRBD1. Germline trimming cut 4 bases from V and 10 bases from J; bases unmatched to any gene: 3. The CDR3 totals 14 residues. The germline V gene has CDR1 ENHRY and CDR2 SYGVKD. The CDR3 region has the DNA TGTGCCATCAGTGGGGGACAGGGGGGGTCACCCCTCCACTTT. Encoded protein: CAISGGQGGSPLHF.

This chain joins TRBV7-2 and TRBJ2-5; D gene unclear. CDR3 size: 13 residues. The germline V gene encodes CDR1 SGHTA and CDR2 FQGNSA. The ends were cut back, 5 bases at V and 0 bases at J, with 7 bases in the middle. This CDR3 is CASSVSHQETQYF. The CDR3 DNA reads as TGTGCCAGCAGCGTATCTCACCAAGAGACCCAGTACTTC.

This clonotype was counted a few times. This rearrangement joins TRBV7-9 to TRBJ1-2; no firm D call. From germline, CDR1 is SEHNR and CDR2 FQNEAQ (reference sequence). V lost 1 base to trimming and J lost 7 bases, with 7 bases between them. CDR3 length: 12 amino acids. The CDR3 DNA reads as TGTGCCAGCAGCTTAGACTGGCGTGGCTACACCTTC. The encoded protein is CASSLDWRGYTF.

The V and J genes are TRBV6-6 and TRBJ2-3, with 8 bases matching TRBD2. Germline trimming cut 2 bases from V and 1 base from J; bases unmatched to any gene: 2. In germline, CDR1 is MNHNY, CDR2 SVGAGI (reference sequence). This CDR3 comprises 15 residues. For the CDR3, the DNA is TGTGCCAGCAGTTACACGGGGGGGCGCACAGATACGCAGTATTTT. It specifies CASSYTGGRTDTQYF.

The genes are TRBV10-3 and TRBJ1-1; 7 bases are shared with TRBD1. The CDR3 totals 12 residues. V shed 8 bases, J shed 1 base, and the junction held 1 base outside the gene matches. CDR1 and CDR2 (germline): ENHRY, SYGVKD. The CDR3 nucleotides are TGTGCCATCGGACAGGCGAACACTGAAGCTTTCTTT. This sequence encodes CAIGQANTEAFF.

This clonotype has just a few counts. The chain has TRBV6-5 and TRBJ2-5; D is unclear. Trimming took off 2 bases at V and 2 bases at J, with 12 bases between the two ends. CDR1 is MNHEY, CDR2 SVGAGI, per germline. The CDR3 is made up of 15 amino acids. CDR3 loop: CASSYGGFPQETQYF. The CDR3 nucleotides read TGTGCCAGCAGTTACGGCGGTTTCCCGCAAGAGACCCAGTACTTC.

The chain has TRBV11-3 and TRBJ2-7; D uncertain. Germline values: CDR1 SGHNT, CDR2 YENEEA. The V end was cut by 1 base, the J end by 7 bases, with 23 bases between. CDR3 length: 17 amino acids. Here the CDR3 DNA reads TGTGCCAGCAGCTTAGGGGTGGCAGGTACCCCCTACAATGAGCAGTACTTC. Protein: CASSLGVAGTPYNEQYF.

This chain links TRBV5-1 with TRBJ2-2; 10 bases match TRBD1. Per germline, CDR1 SGHRS and CDR2 YFSETQ. The J segment lost 4 bases and the V segment lost 7 bases, leaving 7 bases of the junction unmatched. CDR3 length: 15 residues. CDR3 loop: CASCTGTGVTGELFF. The DNA for the CDR3 is TGCGCCAGCTGCACCGGGACAGGGGTCACCGGGGAGCTGTTTTTT.

This chain connects TRBV20-1 to TRBJ1-2; 10 bases match TRBD1. Germline values: CDR1 DFQATT, CDR2 SNEGSKA (reference sequence). The CDR3 is 16 amino acids. Trimming removed 5 bases from V and 2 bases from J; junction bases left unmatched: 11. For the CDR3, the DNA is TGCAGTGCTCTACATCCGGGACAGGGGACCAACTATGGCTACACCTTC. As protein: CSALHPGQGTNYGYTF.

The V and J genes are TRBV20-1 and TRBJ2-3; 7 bases line up with TRBD1. Trimming took 6 bases from V and 2 from J; bases not matched to a gene: 5. This CDR3 is 13 amino acids long. The V gene's germline CDR1 is DFQATT and CDR2 SNEGSKA (reference sequence). CDR3 in amino acids: CSAPDRDTDTQYF. In nucleotides, the CDR3 is TGCAGTGCGCCCGACAGGGACACAGATACGCAGTATTTT.

The chain uses TRBV5-1 and TRBJ2-4, with no clear D. Gene TRBJ2-7 matches the end of the DNA better, so the J call may be wrong. CDR3 size: 14 residues. The germline gives CDR1 SGHRS, CDR2 YFSETQ. CDR3 region: CASIRGRNAYEQYF. The CDR3 coding sequence is TGCGCCAGCATCCGAGGACGAAATGCCTACGAGCAGTACTTC.

The chain carries TRBV4-3 and TRBJ1-5; the D is unclear. V lost 4 bases to trimming and J lost 2 bases, with 12 bases between them. CDR3 length equals 15 residues. CDR1 is LGHNA and CDR2 is YSLEER in the germline V gene. Here the CDR3 reads CASSLEVHGNQPQHF. CDR3 nucleotide sequence: TGCGCCAGCAGCCTCGAGGTCCATGGCAATCAGCCCCAGCATTTT.

This clonotype has ten or more counts. The chain is built from TRBV11-3 and TRBJ2-7, with D possibly being TRBD1 (5 bases). Trimming removed 8 bases from V and 1 base from J, with 21 bases in between. The CDR3 is 16 amino acids. Germline values: CDR1 SGHNT, CDR2 YENEEA. CDR3 in amino acids: CASVCPKGARSYEQYF. CDR3 nucleotides: TGTGCCAGCGTTTGCCCCAAAGGGGCGCGGTCCTACGAGCAGTACTTC. The full variable domain, completed using reference TRBV11-3 and TRBJ2-7, is EAGVVQSPRYKIIEKKQPVAFWCNPISGHNTLYWYLQNLGQGPELLIRYENEEAVDDSQLPKDRFSAERLKGVDSTLKIQPAELGDSAVYLCASVCPKGARSYEQYFGPGTRLTVT.